This is a list of T cell receptor beta chains from one sample in a study of blood T cells in healthy people across ages. TCRdb reprocessed the 5' RACE reads via MiXCR and lists one record per CDR3 protein. Of roughly 1.6 million distinct CDR3 sequences in the sample, 30% to 35% are singletons; the top ten hold about 11%. The source material was blood. These receptors all come from a woman in her thirties in good health. The CDR3 runs from the conserved cysteine through the conserved F or W. The D gene is left open where the match is weak.

TRBD1	TRBV20-1	TRBJ2-1	CSAEDRGDHYNEQFF
-	TRBV6-6	TRBJ1-1	CASSYGSHNTEAFF
TRBD1	TRBV7-9	TRBJ2-5	CASSLPIGTGETQYF
-	TRBV5-1	TRBJ1-4	CASSGGTMGEKLFF
-	TRBV21-1	TRBJ2-1	CASSKRGTSSVWVSYNEQFF
TRBD1	TRBV7-3	TRBJ2-5	CASSLIPLAGGQETQYF
TRBD2	TRBV4-2	TRBJ2-5	CASSSRTSGGLQETQYF
-	TRBV7-2	TRBJ2-7	CASSLAAGPYEQYF
TRBD1	TRBV10-3	TRBJ2-7	CAIREPGQGYEQYF
TRBD1	TRBV6-6	TRBJ2-3	CASSYGRGGAETDTQYF
-	TRBV20-1	TRBJ2-1	CSAREAVNWDEQFF
-	TRBV30	TRBJ1-2	CAFYWGVYGYTF
-	TRBV10-3	TRBJ2-1	CAISEDGNNKQFF
TRBD1	TRBV7-2	-	CASSFPGQGYNEQYF
-	TRBV7-3	TRBJ2-1	CASSSFQAYEQFF
-	TRBV20-1	TRBJ1-5	CSAHGQINQPQHF
TRBD2	TRBV7-3	TRBJ2-1	CASSLYGSGGPMAQFF
TRBD2	TRBV20-1	TRBJ2-5	CSADPWTSGIETQYF
-	TRBV6-1	TRBJ1-2	CASREVGTHGYTF
-	TRBV27	TRBJ2-3	CASSPTSSAADTQYF
TRBD1	TRBV7-9	TRBJ1-2	CASRRFGQGASYGYTF
-	TRBV6-5	TRBJ2-2	CASSYSSPLAGELFF
-	TRBV30	TRBJ2-7	CAWRSPTGRAQYF
-	TRBV2	TRBJ2-6	CASVRDSGANVLTF
-	TRBV11-2	TRBJ2-1	CASSTIAHGSYNEQFF
-	TRBV10-3	TRBJ1-1	CATQGSGTEAFF
TRBD1	TRBV20-1	TRBJ2-5	CSAQRGPQETQYF
TRBD2	TRBV20-1	TRBJ2-7	CNAREGGTEQYF
TRBD2	TRBV20-1	TRBJ2-7	CSARLAGGRYEQYF
-	TRBV12-3/TRBV12-4	TRBJ2-1	CASSLLGALSYNEQFF
-	TRBV6-5	TRBJ1-5	CASRYHRDQPQHF
-	TRBV11-2	TRBJ2-7	CASSLQGFGLEQYF
TRBD1	TRBV7-6	TRBJ2-7	CASSLTGTEDYEQYF
TRBD2	TRBV7-2	TRBJ2-3	CASGSGGASDTQYF
TRBD2	TRBV29-1	TRBJ2-1	CSVGGRGAYNEQFF
-	TRBV6-1	TRBJ1-4	CASREAWWQGKLFF
TRBD1	TRBV28	TRBJ2-1	CASRTGDKQFF
TRBD1	TRBV23-1	TRBJ2-5	CASNHGQGGETQYF
-	TRBV5-5	TRBJ2-3	CASSLVVNTDVRATQYF
-	TRBV20-1	TRBJ1-2	CSARGRRANYGYTF
-	TRBV2	TRBJ2-6	CASSEERGSRNVLTF
TRBD2	TRBV2	TRBJ2-3	CASTLTSGGSTDTQYF
-	TRBV20-1	TRBJ2-5	CSAGGRGQETQYF
TRBD1	TRBV28	TRBJ2-5	CASSFRIGQAQETQYF
-	TRBV7-6	TRBJ2-7	CASSSPTGVHEQYF
TRBD2	TRBV20-1	TRBJ2-1	CSARAGGPDNEQFF
TRBD2	TRBV11-2	TRBJ2-1	CASNPFPPGGLAGVHSYNEQFF
-	TRBV5-8	TRBJ2-1	CASSLWGTSYNEQFF
TRBD2	TRBV5-1	TRBJ2-1	CASSWGLGWEEQFF
TRBD2	TRBV4-1	TRBJ2-1	CASSQGLADTYEQFF
-	TRBV20-1	TRBJ1-5	CSARHQDYSNQPQHF